The sequence of this T cell receptor beta chain was determined in a study of cytomegalovirus exposure and HLA in healthy donors. PCR was performed using 60 Vbeta and 13 Jbeta primers. Here immunoSEQ multiplex PCR was the method, and the copy in TCRdb shows in-frame clones only, minus some. The table has about 120,000 clones, around 69% seen once. The V gene lost 5 bases and the J gene lost 6 bases, with 13 bases spanning the gap. The germline V gene encodes CDR1 SGHAT and CDR2 FQNNGV. The CDR3 is 13 amino acids. The TCR was taken from a man aged 50-59 years in good health and CMV-seropositive. V usage is TRBV11-2 and J usage is TRBJ1-1; no firm D call. Sequenced: PBMCs. CDR3 nucleotides: TGTGCCAGCAGCCGGGATGGACCGGCTGAAGCTTTCTTT. This encodes CASSRDGPAEAFF.